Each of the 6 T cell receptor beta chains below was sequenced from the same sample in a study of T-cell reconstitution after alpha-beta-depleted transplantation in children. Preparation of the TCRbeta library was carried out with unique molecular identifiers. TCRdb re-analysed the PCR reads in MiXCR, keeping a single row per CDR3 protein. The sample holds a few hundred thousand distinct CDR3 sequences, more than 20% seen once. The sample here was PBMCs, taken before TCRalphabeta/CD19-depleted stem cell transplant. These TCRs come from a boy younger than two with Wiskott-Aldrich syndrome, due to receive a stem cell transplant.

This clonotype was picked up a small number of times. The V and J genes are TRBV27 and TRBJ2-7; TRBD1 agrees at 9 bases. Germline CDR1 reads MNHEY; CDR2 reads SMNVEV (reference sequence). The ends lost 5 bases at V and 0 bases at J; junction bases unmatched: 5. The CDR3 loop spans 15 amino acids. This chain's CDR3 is CASSPRQGGSYEQYF. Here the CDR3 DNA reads TGTGCCAGCAGTCCCCGACAGGGGGGCTCCTACGAGCAGTACTTC.

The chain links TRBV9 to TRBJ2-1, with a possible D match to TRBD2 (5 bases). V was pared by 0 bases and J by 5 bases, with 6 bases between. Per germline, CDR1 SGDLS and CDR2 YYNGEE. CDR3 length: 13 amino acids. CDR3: CASSVAGNNEQFF. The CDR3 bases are TGTGCCAGCAGCGTAGCCGGGAACAATGAGCAGTTCTTC.

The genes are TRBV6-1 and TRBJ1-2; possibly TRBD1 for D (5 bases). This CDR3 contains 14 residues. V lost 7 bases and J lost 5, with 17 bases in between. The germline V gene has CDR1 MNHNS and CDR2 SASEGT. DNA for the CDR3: TGTGCCAGCACTCTACGGCGGGGGGTATATGGCTACACCTTC. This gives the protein CASTLRRGVYGYTF.

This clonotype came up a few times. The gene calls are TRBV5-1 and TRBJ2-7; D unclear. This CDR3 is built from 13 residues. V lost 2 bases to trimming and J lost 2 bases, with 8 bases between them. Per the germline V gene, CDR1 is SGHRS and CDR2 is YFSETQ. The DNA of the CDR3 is TGCGCCAGCAGCTTCTCGGCCGCCTACGAGCAGTACTTC. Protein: CASSFSAAYEQYF. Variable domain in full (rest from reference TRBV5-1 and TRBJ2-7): KAGVTQTPRYLIKTRGQQVTLSCSPISGHRSVSWYQQTPGQGLQFLFEYFSETQRNKGNFPGRFSGRQFSNSRSEMNVSTLELGDSALYLCASSFSAAYEQYFGPGTRLTVT.

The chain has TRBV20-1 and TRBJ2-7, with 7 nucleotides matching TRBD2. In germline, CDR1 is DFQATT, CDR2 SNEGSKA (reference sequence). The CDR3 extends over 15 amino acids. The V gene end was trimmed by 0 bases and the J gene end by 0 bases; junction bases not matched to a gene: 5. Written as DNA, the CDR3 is TGCAGTGCTAGAGATCCGCGCGGGGGCTCCTACGAGCAGTACTTC. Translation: CSARDPRGGSYEQYF.

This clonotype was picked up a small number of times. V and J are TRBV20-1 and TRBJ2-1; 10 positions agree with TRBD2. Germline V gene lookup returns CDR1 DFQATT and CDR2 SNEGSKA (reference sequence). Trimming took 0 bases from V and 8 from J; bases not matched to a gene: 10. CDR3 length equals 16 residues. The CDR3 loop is CSARDWSSGSEDEQFF. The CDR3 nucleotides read TGCAGTGCTAGAGATTGGTCTAGCGGGAGCGAAGATGAGCAGTTCTTC.